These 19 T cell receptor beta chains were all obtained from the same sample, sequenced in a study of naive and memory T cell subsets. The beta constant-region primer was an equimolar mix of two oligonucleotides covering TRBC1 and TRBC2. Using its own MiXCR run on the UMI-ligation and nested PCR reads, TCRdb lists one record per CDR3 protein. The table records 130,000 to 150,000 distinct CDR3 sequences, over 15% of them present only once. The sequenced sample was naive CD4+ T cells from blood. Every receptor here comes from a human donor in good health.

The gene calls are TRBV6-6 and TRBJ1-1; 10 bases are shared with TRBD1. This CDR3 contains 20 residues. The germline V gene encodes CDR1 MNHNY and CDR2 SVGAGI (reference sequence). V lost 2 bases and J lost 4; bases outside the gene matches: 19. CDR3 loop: CASSYPTKSDRGRGFTEAFF. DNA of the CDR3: TGTGCCAGCAGTTACCCTACCAAATCCGACAGGGGGCGGGGGTTCACTGAAGCTTTCTTT.

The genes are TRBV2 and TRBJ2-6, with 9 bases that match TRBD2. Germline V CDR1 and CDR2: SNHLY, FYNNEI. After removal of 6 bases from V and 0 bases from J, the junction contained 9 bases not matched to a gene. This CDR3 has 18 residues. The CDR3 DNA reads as TGTGCCAGCAGCGAACTAGCGGGTCTATTCTCTGGGGCCAACGTCCTGACTTTC. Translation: CASSELAGLFSGANVLTF.

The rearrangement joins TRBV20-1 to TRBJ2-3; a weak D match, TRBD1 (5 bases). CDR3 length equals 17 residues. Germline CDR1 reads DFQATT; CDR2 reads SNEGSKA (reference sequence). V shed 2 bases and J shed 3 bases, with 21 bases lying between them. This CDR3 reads CSARPQPGVKGTDTQYF. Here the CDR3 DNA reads TGCAGTGCTAGACCCCAACCTGGGGTGAAGGGGACAGATACGCAGTATTTT.

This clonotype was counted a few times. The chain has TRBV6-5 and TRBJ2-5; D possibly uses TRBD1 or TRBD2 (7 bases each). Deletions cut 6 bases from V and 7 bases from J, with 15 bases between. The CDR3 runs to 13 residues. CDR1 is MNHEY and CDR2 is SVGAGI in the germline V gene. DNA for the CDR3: TGTGCCAGCAGGGGAGGGGGCTCATGGACCCAGTACTTC. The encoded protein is CASRGGGSWTQYF.

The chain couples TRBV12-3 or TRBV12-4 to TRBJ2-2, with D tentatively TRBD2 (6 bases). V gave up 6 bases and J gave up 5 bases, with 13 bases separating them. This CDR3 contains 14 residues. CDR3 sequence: CASRSPTSTGELFF. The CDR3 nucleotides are TGTGCCAGCAGATCTCCGACTAGTACCGGGGAGCTGTTTTTT.

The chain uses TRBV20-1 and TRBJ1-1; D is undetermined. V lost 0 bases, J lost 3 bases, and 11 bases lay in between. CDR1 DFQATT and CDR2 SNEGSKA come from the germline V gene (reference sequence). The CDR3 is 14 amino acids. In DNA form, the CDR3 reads TGCAGTGCTAGAGACTTAGGGAGGTACACTGAAGCTTTCTTT. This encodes CSARDLGRYTEAFF.

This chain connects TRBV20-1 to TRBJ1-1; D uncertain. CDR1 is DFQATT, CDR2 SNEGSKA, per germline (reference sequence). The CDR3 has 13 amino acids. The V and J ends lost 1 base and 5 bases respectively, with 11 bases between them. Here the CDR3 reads CSARVERRTEAFF. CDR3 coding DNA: TGCAGTGCTAGAGTGGAAAGGAGGACTGAAGCTTTCTTT.

The CDR3 here is CASSDTKNTEQFF. DNA of the CDR3: TGTGCCAGCAGTGATACAAAGAATACTGAGCAGTTCTTC. J is TRBJ2-1 and V is TRBV6-1; unclear D gene. CDR3 length: 13 residues. Germline loops: CDR1 MNHNS, CDR2 SASEGT. V lost 3 bases and J lost 9, with 12 bases in between.

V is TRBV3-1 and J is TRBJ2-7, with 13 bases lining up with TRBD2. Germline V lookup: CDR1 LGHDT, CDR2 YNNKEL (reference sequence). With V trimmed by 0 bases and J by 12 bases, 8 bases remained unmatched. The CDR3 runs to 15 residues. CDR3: CASSQEEWGLAGLYF. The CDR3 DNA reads TGTGCCAGCAGCCAAGAAGAGTGGGGACTAGCGGGGCTGTACTTC.

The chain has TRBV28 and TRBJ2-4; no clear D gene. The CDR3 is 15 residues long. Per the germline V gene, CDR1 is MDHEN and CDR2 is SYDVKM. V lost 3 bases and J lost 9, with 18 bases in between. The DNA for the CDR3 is TGTGCCAGCAGTTTCCAACGGTCATGGTCGGGCATTCAGTACTTC. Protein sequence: CASSFQRSWSGIQYF.

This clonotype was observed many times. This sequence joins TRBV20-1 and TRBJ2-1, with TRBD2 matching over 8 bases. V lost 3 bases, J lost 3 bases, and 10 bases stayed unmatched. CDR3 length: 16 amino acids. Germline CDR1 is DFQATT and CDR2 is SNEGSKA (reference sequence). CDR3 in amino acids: CSASGQRERVYNEQFF. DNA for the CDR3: TGCAGTGCTAGTGGTCAGCGGGAGAGAGTCTACAATGAGCAGTTCTTC.

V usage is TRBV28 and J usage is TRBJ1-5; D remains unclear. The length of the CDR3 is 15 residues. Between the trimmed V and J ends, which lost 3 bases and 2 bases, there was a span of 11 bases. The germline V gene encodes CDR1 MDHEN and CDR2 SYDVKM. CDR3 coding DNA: TGTGCCAGCAGTTTTGAGGTGGGAGGCAATCAGCCCCAGCATTTT. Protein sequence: CASSFEVGGNQPQHF.

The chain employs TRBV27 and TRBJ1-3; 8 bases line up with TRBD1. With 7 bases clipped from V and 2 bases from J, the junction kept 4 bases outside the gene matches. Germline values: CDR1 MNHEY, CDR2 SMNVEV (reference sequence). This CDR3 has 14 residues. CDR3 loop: CASKTGDAGNTIYF. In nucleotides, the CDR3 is TGTGCCAGCAAGACAGGGGACGCTGGAAACACCATATATTTT.

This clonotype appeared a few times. The CDR3 spells CASNHSYEQYF. CDR3 nucleotide sequence: TGTGCCAGCAACCACTCCTACGAGCAGTACTTC. The chain joins TRBV6-2 or TRBV6-3 to TRBJ2-7; D is undetermined. Germline V gene data show CDR1 as MNHEY and CDR2 as SVGEGT. The V end was cut by 7 bases, the J end by 0 bases, with 4 bases between. The CDR3 is 11 residues long.

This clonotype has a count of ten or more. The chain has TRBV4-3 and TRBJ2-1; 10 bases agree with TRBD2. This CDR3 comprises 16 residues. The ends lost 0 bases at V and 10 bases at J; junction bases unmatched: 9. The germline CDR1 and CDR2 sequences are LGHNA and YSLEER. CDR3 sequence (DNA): TGCGCCAGCAGCCAAGATAGGAGCGGGAGGGCCGGGGAGCAGTTCTTC. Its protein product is CASSQDRSGRAGEQFF.

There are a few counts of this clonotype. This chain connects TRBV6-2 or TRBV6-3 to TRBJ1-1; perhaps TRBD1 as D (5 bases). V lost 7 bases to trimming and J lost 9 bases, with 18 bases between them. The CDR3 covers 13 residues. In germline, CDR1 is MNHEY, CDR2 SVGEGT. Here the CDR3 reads CASITTRGGKAFF. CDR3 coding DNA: TGTGCCAGCATCACCACACGGGGGGGAAAAGCTTTCTTT.

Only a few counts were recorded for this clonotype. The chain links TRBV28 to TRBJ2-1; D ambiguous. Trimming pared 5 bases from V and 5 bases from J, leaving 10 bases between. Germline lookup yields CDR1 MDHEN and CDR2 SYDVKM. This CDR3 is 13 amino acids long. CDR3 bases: TGTGCCAGCAGTAGTTTTGGAGACAATGAGCAGTTCTTC. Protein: CASSSFGDNEQFF.

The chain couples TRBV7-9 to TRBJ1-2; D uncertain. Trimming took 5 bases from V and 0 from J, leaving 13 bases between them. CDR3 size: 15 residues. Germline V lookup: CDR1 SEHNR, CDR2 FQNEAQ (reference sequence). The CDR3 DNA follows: TGTGCCAGCAGCCCGGCACGGACTCCTAACTATGGCTACACCTTC. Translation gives CASSPARTPNYGYTF.

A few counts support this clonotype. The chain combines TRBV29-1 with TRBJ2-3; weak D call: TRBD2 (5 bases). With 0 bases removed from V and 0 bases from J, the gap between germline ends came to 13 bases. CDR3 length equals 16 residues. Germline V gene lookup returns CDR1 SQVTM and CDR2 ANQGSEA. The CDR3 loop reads CSVEDLVARSTDTQYF. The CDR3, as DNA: TGCAGCGTTGAAGATCTGGTAGCGAGAAGCACAGATACGCAGTATTTT.